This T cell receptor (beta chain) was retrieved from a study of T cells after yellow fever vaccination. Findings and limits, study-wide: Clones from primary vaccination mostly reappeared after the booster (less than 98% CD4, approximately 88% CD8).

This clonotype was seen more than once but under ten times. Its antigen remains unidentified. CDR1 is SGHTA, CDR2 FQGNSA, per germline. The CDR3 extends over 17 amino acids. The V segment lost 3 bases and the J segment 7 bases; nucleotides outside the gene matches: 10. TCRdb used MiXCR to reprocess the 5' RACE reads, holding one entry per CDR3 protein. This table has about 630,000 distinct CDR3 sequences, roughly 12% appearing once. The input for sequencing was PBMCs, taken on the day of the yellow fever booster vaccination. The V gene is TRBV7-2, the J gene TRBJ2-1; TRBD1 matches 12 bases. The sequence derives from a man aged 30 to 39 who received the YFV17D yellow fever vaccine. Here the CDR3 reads CASSLYTGTGGVNEQFF. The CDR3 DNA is TGTGCCAGCAGCTTGTATACCGGGACAGGGGGCGTAAATGAGCAGTTCTTC.